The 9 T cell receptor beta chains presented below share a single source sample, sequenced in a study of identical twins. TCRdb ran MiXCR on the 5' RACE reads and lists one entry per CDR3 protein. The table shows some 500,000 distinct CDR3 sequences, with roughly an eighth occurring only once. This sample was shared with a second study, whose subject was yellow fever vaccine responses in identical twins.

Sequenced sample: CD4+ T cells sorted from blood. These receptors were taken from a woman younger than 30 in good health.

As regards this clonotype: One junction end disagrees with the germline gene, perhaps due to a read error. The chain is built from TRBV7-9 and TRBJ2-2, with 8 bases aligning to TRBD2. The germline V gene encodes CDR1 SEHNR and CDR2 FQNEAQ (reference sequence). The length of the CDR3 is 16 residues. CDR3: CASPVGSGGVLGEPFF. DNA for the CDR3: TGTGCCAGCCCGGTGGGCAGCGGGGGAGTCCTCGGGGAGCCGTTTTTT. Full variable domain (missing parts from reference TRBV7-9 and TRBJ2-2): DTGVSQNPRHKITKRGQNVTFRCDPISEHNRLYWYRQTLGQGPEFLTYFQNEAQLEKSRLLSDRFSAERPKGSFSTLEIQRTEQGDSAMYLCASPVGSGGVLGEPFFGEGSRLTVL.

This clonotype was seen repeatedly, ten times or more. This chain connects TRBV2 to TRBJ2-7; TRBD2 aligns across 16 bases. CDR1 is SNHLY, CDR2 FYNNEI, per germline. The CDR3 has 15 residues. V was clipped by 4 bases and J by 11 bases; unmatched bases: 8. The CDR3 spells CASSAGLAGGRVEYF. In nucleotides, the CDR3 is TGTGCCAGCAGTGCGGGACTAGCGGGAGGGCGTGTGGAGTACTTC.

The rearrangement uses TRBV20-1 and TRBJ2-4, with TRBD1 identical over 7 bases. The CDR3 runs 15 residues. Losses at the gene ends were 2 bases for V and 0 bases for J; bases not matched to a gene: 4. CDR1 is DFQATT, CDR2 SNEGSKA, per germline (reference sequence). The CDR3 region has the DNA TGCAGTGCTAGATCGGGGACAGTAGCCAAAAACATTCAGTACTTC. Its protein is CSARSGTVAKNIQYF.

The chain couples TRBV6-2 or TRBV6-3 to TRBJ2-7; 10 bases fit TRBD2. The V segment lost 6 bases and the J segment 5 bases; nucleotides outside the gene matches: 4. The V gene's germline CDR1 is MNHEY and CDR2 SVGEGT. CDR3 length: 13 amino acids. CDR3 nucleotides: TGTGCCAGCAGACCTCTAGCGGGAGACGAGCAGTACTTC. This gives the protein CASRPLAGDEQYF.

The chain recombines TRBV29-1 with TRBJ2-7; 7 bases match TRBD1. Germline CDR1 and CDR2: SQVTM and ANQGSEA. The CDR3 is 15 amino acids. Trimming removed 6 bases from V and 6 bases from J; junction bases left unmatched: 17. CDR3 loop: CSVSRVADRMGEQYF. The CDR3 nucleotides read TGCAGCGTATCCCGGGTTGCGGACAGGATGGGCGAGCAGTACTTC.

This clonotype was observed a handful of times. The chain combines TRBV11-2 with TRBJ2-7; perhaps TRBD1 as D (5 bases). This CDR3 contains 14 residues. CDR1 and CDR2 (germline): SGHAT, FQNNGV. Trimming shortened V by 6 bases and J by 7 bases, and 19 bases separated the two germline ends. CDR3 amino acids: CASRNSWKGWEQYF. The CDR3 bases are TGTGCCAGCAGAAATTCGTGGAAGGGGTGGGAGCAGTACTTC.

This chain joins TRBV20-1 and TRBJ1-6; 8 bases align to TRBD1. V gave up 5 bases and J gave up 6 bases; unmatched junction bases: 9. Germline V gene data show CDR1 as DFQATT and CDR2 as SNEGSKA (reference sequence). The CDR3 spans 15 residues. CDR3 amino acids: CSASTSTGANSPLHF. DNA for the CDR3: TGCAGTGCTTCCACTTCGACAGGGGCTAATTCACCCCTCCACTTT.

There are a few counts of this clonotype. CDR3: CASTLRDEQYF. The CDR3 nucleotides read TGTGCCAGCACATTGAGAGACGAGCAGTACTTC. This chain uses TRBV2 with TRBJ2-7; D is unresolved. The germline V and J ends were trimmed by 7 bases and 5 bases, with 9 bases remaining between them. The germline gives CDR1 SNHLY, CDR2 FYNNEI. The CDR3 is made up of 11 amino acids.

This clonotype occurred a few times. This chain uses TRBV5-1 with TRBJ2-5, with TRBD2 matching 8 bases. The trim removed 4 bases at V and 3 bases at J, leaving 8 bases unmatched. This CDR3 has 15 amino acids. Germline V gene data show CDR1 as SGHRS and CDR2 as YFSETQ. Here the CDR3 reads CASSGSGTSEETQYF. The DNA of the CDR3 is TGCGCCAGCAGCGGTTCCGGGACTAGTGAAGAGACCCAGTACTTC. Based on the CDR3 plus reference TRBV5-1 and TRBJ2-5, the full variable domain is KAGVTQTPRYLIKTRGQQVTLSCSPISGHRSVSWYQQTPGQGLQFLFEYFSETQRNKGNFPGRFSGRQFSNSRSEMNVSTLELGDSALYLCASSGSGTSEETQYFGPGTRLLVL.